The TCR beta chain under discussion was sequenced for a study of vaccination and CD4 T cells after COVID-19. For the study at large: Every participant had a vaccine, which was either BNT162b2 or mRNA-1273, given in two doses. Sampling after COVID took place at a median of around 110 days (range 35 to 161) following diagnosis. Samples after vaccination came a median around eleven weeks past dose two, ranging 14 to 241.

The CDR3 runs 13 residues. The V end was cut by 5 bases, the J end by 3 bases, with 10 bases between. Germline V CDR1 and CDR2: SGHAT, FQNNGV. The Oncomine TCR Beta short-read assay generated sequence data from the DNA of cultured CD4+ T cells. TCRdb processed the PCR reads anew with MiXCR; each CDR3 protein has one entry. The repertoire holds over 8,500 distinct CDR3 sequences, with 65% to 80% as singletons. Treatment in this sample: roughly ten-day PBMC culture with coronavirus spike peptide pools or control peptides (ViraFEST assay). CD4+ T cells were isolated by negative selection after around 11 days of culture. Concerning this clonotype: Its antigen is unknown.

The genes are TRBV11-2 and TRBJ2-5; the D gene could be TRBD1 or TRBD2 (5 bases each). The sequence was collected from a human donor who had recovered from COVID-19. Material for sequencing was CD4+ T cells from blood, cultured in vitro. CDR3 bases: TGTGCCAGCAGCCGGGACGGTAAAGAGACCCAGTACTTC. Its translation is CASSRDGKETQYF.